The rows below give T cell receptor beta chains drawn from one sample of a study of blood T cell repertoires in COVID-19. Profiling relied on immunoSEQ multiplex PCR, and the TCRdb table lists in-frame clones only, not all of them. The sample includes approximately 170,000 clones, 74% seen only once; the top ten take less than 3%. The sequenced material came from peripheral blood. These receptors were obtained from a woman aged 80 or over with acute or convalescent COVID-19. Each CDR3 is given with its conserved first and last residue. Each record gives: D gene, J gene, V gene, clone size, CDR3 protein, CDR3 DNA. A D gene is named only where the DNA matches it firmly. Clone size, where shown, is once, few, many, or a class for clones that have expanded.

TRBD1 TRBJ1-3 TRBV5-1 - CASSLGQGAGSGNTIYF TGCGCCAGCAGCTTGGGACAGGGCGCTGGGTCTGGAAACACCATATATTTT
TRBD2 TRBJ2-5 TRBV7-9 - CASSFLAGTQTQYF TGTGCCAGCAGCTTTCTAGCGGGCACGCAGACCCAGTACTTC
TRBD2 TRBJ2-7 TRBV5-5 few CASSLTSGSWNEQYF TGTGCCAGCAGCTTAACTAGCGGGAGTTGGAACGAGCAGTACTTC
TRBD1 TRBJ1-4 TRBV14 - CASSPTGMGEKLFF TGTGCCAGCAGTCCGACAGGGATGGGCGAAAAACTGTTTTTT
- TRBJ1-5 TRBV12-2 few CASRTNQPQHF TGTGCAAGTCGTACAAATCAGCCCCAGCATTTT
- TRBJ1-5 TRBV10-3 - CAIGRGDNQPQHF TGTGCCATCGGCAGGGGTGACAATCAGCCCCAGCATTTT
- TRBJ2-7 TRBV12-1 - CASSYLGSGIDEQYF TGTGCCAGCTCCTATCTAGGATCTGGAATCGACGAGCAGTACTTC
TRBD1 TRBJ1-1 TRBV28 once CASSLGDRATEAFF TGTGCCAGCAGTTTAGGGGACAGGGCCACTGAAGCTTTCTTT
- TRBJ1-6 TRBV27 few CASSLRGGSSNNSPLHF TGTGCCAGCAGTTTACGGGGAGGGAGTAGTAATAATTCACCCCTCCACTTT
TRBD1 TRBJ2-7 TRBV5-1 few CASSQDRGYEQYF TGCGCCAGCAGCCAAGACAGGGGCTACGAGCAGTACTTC
- TRBJ1-2 TRBV12-3/TRBV12-4 - CASSLDRIYGYTF TGTGCCAGCAGCCTGGACAGAATATACGGCTACACCTTC
- TRBJ1-2 TRBV6-5 once CASSRGQLNYGYTF TGTGCCAGCAGCCGAGGACAGCTTAACTATGGCTACACCTTC
TRBD1 TRBJ2-7 TRBV19 - CASSPDRASYEQYF TGTGCCAGTAGTCCGGACAGGGCCTCCTACGAGCAGTACTTC
- TRBJ1-5 TRBV24-1 - CATSGRYSNQPQHF TGTGCCACCAGTGGGCGGTATAGCAATCAGCCCCAGCATTTT
- TRBJ2-5 TRBV29-1 - CSAGQETQYF TGCAGCGCCGGCCAAGAGACCCAGTACTTC
TRBD2 TRBJ2-7 TRBV6-5 - CASSYGAGGIYEQYF TGTGCCAGCAGTTATGGGGCGGGAGGAATTTACGAGCAGTACTTC
- TRBJ2-2 TRBV7-2 once CASSLVVGEGAGELFF TGTGCCAGCAGCTTAGTTGTGGGTGAGGGGGCCGGGGAGCTGTTTTTT
- TRBJ1-5 TRBV3-1/TRBV3-2 - CASSQQGGQPQHF TGTGCCAGCAGCCAACAGGGTGGACAGCCCCAGCATTTT
TRBD2 TRBJ2-2 TRBV2 once CASSLAGATGELFF TGTGCCAGCAGCCTAGCGGGAGCTACCGGGGAGCTGTTTTTT
- TRBJ2-7 TRBV14 - CASSQGWLAEEQYF TGTGCCAGCAGCCAAGGATGGCTAGCTGAAGAGCAGTACTTC
- TRBJ1-3 TRBV7-9 - CASSLELLDSGNTIYF TGTGCCAGCAGCTTAGAGTTACTCGACTCTGGAAACACCATATATTTT
TRBD2 TRBJ2-3 TRBV5-4 - CASSMRTSGRPGTDTQYF TGTGCCAGCAGCATGCGGACTAGCGGGAGGCCCGGGACAGATACGCAGTATTTT
TRBD1 TRBJ2-7 TRBV27 once CASSSGQGGNHYEQYF TGTGCCAGCAGTTCAGGACAGGGGGGGAACCACTACGAGCAGTACTTC
TRBD1 TRBJ2-4 TRBV5-3 - CARSDLQGALHIQYF TGTGCCAGAAGCGATCTACAGGGGGCTTTACACATTCAGTACTTC
- TRBJ1-2 TRBV30 - CACASPLGYGYTF TGTGCCTGCGCATCCCCTCTCGGCTATGGCTACACCTTC
- TRBJ2-7 TRBV10-1 - CASSDSGTTYEQYF TGCGCCAGCAGTGACTCCGGGACAACCTACGAGCAGTACTTC